The 27 T cell receptor beta chains in this list originate from one sample, sequenced in a study of blood T cell repertoires in COVID-19. Data came from immunoSEQ multiplex PCR; TCRdb stores just in-frame clones and leaves some out. The table shows tens of thousands of clones, with roughly 91% occurring only once. Sequenced sample: peripheral blood. These receptors came from a man aged 45-60 years with COVID-19, enrolled during active disease.

This chain connects TRBV5-4 to TRBJ2-5; D may be TRBD1 (5 bases). The CDR3 is 14 amino acids. The V gene lost 4 bases and the J gene lost 5 bases, with 15 bases spanning the gap. The germline V gene encodes CDR1 SGHNT and CDR2 YYREEE (reference sequence). CDR3 amino acids: CASSTQVGRETQYF. CDR3 in DNA: TGTGCCAGCAGCACCCAGGTGGGGCGGGAGACCCAGTACTTC.

The rearrangement uses TRBV13 and TRBJ1-4, with 9 bases that match TRBD1. Trimming at V came to 0 bases and at J to 7 bases, leaving 3 bases not matched to a gene. Germline loops: CDR1 PRHDT, CDR2 FYEKMQ (reference sequence). The CDR3 runs to 15 residues. Written as DNA, the CDR3 is TGTGCCAGCAGCTTAGGGGGGACAGGGTTTGAAAAACTGTTTTTT. Translating it yields CASSLGGTGFEKLFF.

The chain uses TRBV6-2 or TRBV6-3 and TRBJ2-1, with D possibly matching TRBD2 (6 bases). The length of the CDR3 is 14 residues. The germline V and J ends were trimmed by 0 bases and 3 bases, with 6 bases remaining between them. Germline V gene data show CDR1 as MNHEY and CDR2 as SVGEGT. CDR3 sequence (DNA): TGTGCCAGCAGTTACTCGACTAGCTACAATGAGCAGTTCTTC. Encoded protein: CASSYSTSYNEQFF.

The rearrangement uses TRBV5-3 and TRBJ2-1; 10 bases map to TRBD2. TRBV5-3 has ORF status, its function being uncertain. The CDR3 runs 20 residues. After removal of 0 bases from V and 0 bases from J, the junction contained 12 bases not matched to a gene. CDR3 loop: CARSLVRPGTSESSYNEQFF. The CDR3 DNA is TGTGCCAGAAGCTTGGTACGTCCAGGGACTAGCGAGAGCTCCTACAATGAGCAGTTCTTC.

The rearrangement uses TRBV29-1 and TRBJ2-5; D uncertain. The germline V gene encodes CDR1 SQVTM and CDR2 ANQGSEA. This CDR3 comprises 14 residues. Trimming shortened V by 4 bases and J by 4 bases, and 16 bases separated the two germline ends. CDR3 DNA: TGCAGCGTTGTTAGTTTGGGCGATTTAGAGACCCAGTACTTC. This sequence encodes CSVVSLGDLETQYF. The variable domain in full, with the rest retrieved from reference TRBV29-1 and TRBJ2-5, is SAVISQKPSRDICQRGTSLTIQCQVDSQVTMMFWYRQQPGQSLTLIATANQGSEATYESGFVIDKFPISRPNLTFSTLTVSNMSPEDSSIYLCSVVSLGDLETQYFGPGTRLLVL.

V gene TRBV7-9 combines with J gene TRBJ2-7; 9 positions agree with TRBD1. The J segment lost 2 bases and the V segment lost 3 bases, leaving 17 bases of the junction unmatched. Germline CDR1 SEHNR, CDR2 FQNEAQ (reference sequence). The length of the CDR3 is 19 residues. The CDR3 loop is CASSLLRWGQGDETYEQYF. The CDR3 nucleotides are TGTGCCAGCAGCTTGCTCCGATGGGGACAGGGTGACGAAACCTACGAGCAGTACTTC. The variable domain in full, completed from reference TRBV7-9 and TRBJ2-7, reads DTGVSQNPRHKITKRGQNVTFRCDPISEHNRLYWYRQTLGQGPEFLTYFQNEAQLEKSRLLSDRFSAERPKGSFSTLEIQRTEQGDSAMYLCASSLLRWGQGDETYEQYFGPGTRLTVT.

The chain recombines TRBV5-1 with TRBJ2-6; D uncertain. Germline loops: CDR1 SGHRS, CDR2 YFSETQ. V lost 2 bases and J lost 1, with 4 bases in between. The length of the CDR3 is 14 residues. The chain's CDR3 is CASSFLSGANVLTF. DNA for the CDR3: TGCGCCAGCAGCTTCTTATCTGGGGCCAACGTCCTGACTTTC. The full variable domain, its missing parts supplied by reference TRBV5-1 and TRBJ2-6, is KAGVTQTPRYLIKTRGQQVTLSCSPISGHRSVSWYQQTPGQGLQFLFEYFSETQRNKGNFPGRFSGRQFSNSRSEMNVSTLELGDSALYLCASSFLSGANVLTFGAGSRLTVL.

The chain recombines TRBV19 with TRBJ1-5, with 8 bases lining up with TRBD1. The V gene's germline CDR1 is LNHDA and CDR2 SQIVND (reference sequence). This CDR3 region has 15 residues. V shed 6 bases and J 0 bases; nucleotides not matched to a gene: 4. DNA for the CDR3: TGTGCCAGTAGATTGGACAGGGATAGCAATCAGCCCCAGCATTTT. Translation: CASRLDRDSNQPQHF.

This clone was seen more than once but under ten times. V usage is TRBV7-8 and J usage is TRBJ2-7, with D maybe TRBD2 (6 bases). CDR3 length: 15 amino acids. The V gene's germline CDR1 is SGHVS and CDR2 FQNEAQ. With 7 bases removed from V and 3 bases from J, the gap between germline ends came to 19 bases. DNA of the CDR3: TGTGCCAGCAATCTCGCCGGGGGTCTTGGCTACGAGCAGTACTTC. This codes for CASNLAGGLGYEQYF.

J is TRBJ2-1 and V is TRBV4-3; 13 bases are a match to TRBD2. The trim removed 4 bases at V and 7 bases at J, leaving 10 bases unmatched. Looked up from germline, CDR1 is LGHNA and CDR2 is YSLEER. There are 17 residues in the CDR3. The CDR3 spells CASSRRTSGRVRNEQFF. The CDR3 DNA reads TGCGCCAGCAGCCGTAGGACTAGCGGGAGAGTGAGGAATGAGCAGTTCTTC.

V is TRBV3-1 (or the pseudogene TRBV3-2) and J is TRBJ2-1; 9 nucleotides align to TRBD2. The CDR3 sequence is 15 residues long. Germline CDR1 is LGHDT and CDR2 is YNNKEL (reference sequence). Trimming at V came to 2 bases and at J to 7 bases, leaving 6 bases not matched to a gene. This CDR3 reads CASSQQGLAVNEQFF. In DNA, the CDR3 is TGTGCCAGCAGCCAACAGGGACTAGCCGTAAATGAGCAGTTCTTC.

CDR3 region: CASSRDRDTEAFF. Written as DNA, the CDR3 is TGTGCCAGTAGTAGGGACAGGGACACTGAAGCTTTCTTT. The chain is built from TRBV19 and TRBJ1-1; TRBD1 matches at 9 bases. From germline, CDR1 is LNHDA and CDR2 SQIVND (reference sequence). CDR3 size: 13 residues. The ends lost 4 bases at V and 3 bases at J; junction bases unmatched: 0.

The chain uses TRBV18 and TRBJ2-7; tentatively, D is TRBD1 (6 bases). The CDR3 is 14 amino acids. Trimming removed 1 base from V and 2 bases from J, with 9 bases in between. Looked up from germline, CDR1 is KGHSH and CDR2 is LQKENI. The CDR3 sequence: CASSPRPGAYEQYF. CDR3 nucleotides: TGTGCCAGCTCACCACGGCCAGGGGCCTACGAGCAGTACTTC. Using reference TRBV18 and TRBJ2-7 for the parts outside the CDR3, the full variable domain is NAGVMQNPRHLVRRRGQEARLRCSPMKGHSHVYWYRQLPEEGLKFMVYLQKENIIDESGMPKERFSAEFPKEGPSILRIQQVVRGDSAAYFCASSPRPGAYEQYFGPGTRLTVT.

The chain joins TRBV11-2 to TRBJ2-1, with 10 bases that match TRBD2. CDR1 SGHAT and CDR2 FQNNGV come from the germline V gene. V gave up 5 bases and J gave up 6 bases; unmatched junction bases: 7. The CDR3 spans 15 residues. CDR3 sequence: CASSASGRVGNEQFF. The CDR3 nucleotides read TGTGCCAGCAGCGCTAGCGGGAGAGTCGGCAATGAGCAGTTCTTC.

The rearrangement uses TRBV29-1 and TRBJ2-6; no clear D. The CDR3 sequence is 15 residues long. In germline, CDR1 is SQVTM, CDR2 ANQGSEA. V was trimmed by 5 bases and J by 1 base, leaving 12 bases between them. The DNA for the CDR3 is TGCAGCGTTTCAAGTGACGGGTCTGGGGCCAACGTCCTGACTTTC. This gives the protein CSVSSDGSGANVLTF.

V and J are TRBV4-3 and TRBJ2-7; D is perhaps TRBD2 (5 bases). V was clipped by 3 bases and J by 3 bases, with 15 bases between them. CDR1 LGHNA and CDR2 YSLEER come from the germline V gene. This CDR3 contains 15 residues. The CDR3 coding sequence is TGCGCCAGCAGCCAGGAACGAGGGAACTACTACGAGCAGTACTTC. Amino acid sequence: CASSQERGNYYEQYF.

V gene TRBV4-1 combines with J gene TRBJ1-3; D gene uncertain. From germline, CDR1 is MGHRA and CDR2 YSYEKL. Trimming removed 4 bases from V and 3 bases from J, with 19 bases in between. The CDR3 is 17 amino acids. CDR3 DNA sequence: TGCGCCAGCAGCCCCCTAGCCCAGCTAATCAGTGGAAACACCATATATTTT. Amino acids: CASSPLAQLISGNTIYF.

CDR3 amino acids: CASSEAATSSYEQYF. The DNA for the CDR3 is TGTGCCAGCAGTGAAGCTGCAACCAGCTCCTACGAGCAGTACTTC. This sequence joins TRBV2 and TRBJ2-7; no clear D gene. V lost 0 bases to trimming and J lost 0 bases, with 9 bases between them. From germline, CDR1 is SNHLY and CDR2 FYNNEI. CDR3 size: 15 residues. Filled out from reference TRBV2 and TRBJ2-7, the complete variable domain reads EPEVTQTPSHQVTQMGQEVILRCVPISNHLYFYWYRQILGQKVEFLVSFYNNEISEKSEIFDDQFSVERPDGSNFTLKIRSTKLEDSAMYFCASSEAATSSYEQYFGPGTRLTVT.

The V and J genes are TRBV10-3 and TRBJ2-7, with 13 bases lining up with TRBD2. Germline values: CDR1 ENHRY, CDR2 SYGVKD. The CDR3 covers 15 residues. The V gene end was trimmed by 8 bases and the J gene end by 0 bases; junction bases not matched to a gene: 4. CDR3 coding DNA: TGTGCCATCGGGACTAGCGGGACCATCTCCTACGAGCAGTACTTC. It codes for CAIGTSGTISYEQYF.

The chain carries TRBV7-2 and TRBJ1-1; perhaps TRBD1 as D (5 bases). The germline V gene encodes CDR1 SGHTA and CDR2 FQGNSA. This CDR3 comprises 14 residues. V shed 5 bases and J shed 5 bases, with 15 bases lying between them. CDR3 sequence (DNA): TGTGCCAGCAGCCCCTCGGCAGGGTGGACTGAAGCTTTCTTT. Amino acids: CASSPSAGWTEAFF.

V usage is TRBV7-2 and J usage is TRBJ1-2, with D uncertain. The germline V gene encodes CDR1 SGHTA and CDR2 FQGNSA. The CDR3 is 14 residues long. Trimming left V 3 bases short and J 1 base short, with 9 bases between. The CDR3 DNA reads TGTGCCAGCAGCTTGGGAGGGCATAACTATGGCTACACCTTC. Translating gives CASSLGGHNYGYTF.

This clone was seen just once. The rearrangement joins TRBV19 to TRBJ1-2; 10 bases match TRBD1. After removal of 0 bases from V and 5 bases from J, the junction contained 6 bases not matched to a gene. The CDR3 sequence is 16 residues long. Germline V lookup: CDR1 LNHDA, CDR2 SQIVND (reference sequence). The CDR3 DNA reads as TGTGCCAGTAGTATAGATCTCGGGACAGGGGCTTATGGCTACACCTTC. Protein sequence: CASSIDLGTGAYGYTF.

V and J are TRBV7-2 and TRBJ1-2; no clear D gene. The CDR3 sequence is 14 residues long. Per the germline V gene, CDR1 is SGHTA and CDR2 is FQGNSA. Trimming took 1 base from V and 2 from J, leaving 8 bases between them. The CDR3, as DNA: TGTGCCAGCAGCTTAGTCCCGGAGAACTATGGCTACACCTTC. Amino acids: CASSLVPENYGYTF.

The chain carries TRBV6-6 and TRBJ2-1; 8 positions agree with TRBD1. The trim removed 4 bases at V and 9 bases at J, leaving 2 bases unmatched. Germline V lookup: CDR1 MNHNY, CDR2 SVGAGI (reference sequence). This CDR3 is 12 amino acids long. CDR3 loop: CASSFGTGEQFF. In nucleotides, the CDR3 is TGTGCCAGCAGTTTCGGGACAGGTGAGCAGTTCTTC.

The chain combines TRBV10-3 with TRBJ2-1; 9 bases are a match to TRBD1. Per the germline V gene, CDR1 is ENHRY and CDR2 is SYGVKD. Unmatched junction bases numbered 5, after V lost 5 bases and J lost 3 bases. CDR3 size: 15 residues. Written as DNA, the CDR3 is TGTGCCATCAGTCTAAAGGGACAGGGCTACAATGAGCAGTTCTTC. It encodes CAISLKGQGYNEQFF.

The J gene is TRBJ2-1, the V gene TRBV20-1; D is ambiguous. Germline lookup yields CDR1 DFQATT and CDR2 SNEGSKA (reference sequence). V was pared by 6 bases and J by 10 bases, with 22 bases between. The CDR3 has 14 amino acids. The CDR3 DNA reads TGCAGTGCGAGTTGGTCGATGGGTGGAGCGGAGCAGTTCTTC. Translating gives CSASWSMGGAEQFF.

The chain joins TRBV4-3 to TRBJ2-7; 8 bases align to TRBD1. V was clipped by 0 bases and J by 4 bases; unmatched bases: 17. Looked up from germline, CDR1 is LGHNA and CDR2 is YSLEER. The CDR3 spans 19 residues. The CDR3 reads CASSQDPPGGVFMSYEQYF. CDR3 DNA: TGCGCCAGCAGCCAAGATCCTCCAGGGGGCGTTTTCATGTCGTACGAGCAGTACTTC.